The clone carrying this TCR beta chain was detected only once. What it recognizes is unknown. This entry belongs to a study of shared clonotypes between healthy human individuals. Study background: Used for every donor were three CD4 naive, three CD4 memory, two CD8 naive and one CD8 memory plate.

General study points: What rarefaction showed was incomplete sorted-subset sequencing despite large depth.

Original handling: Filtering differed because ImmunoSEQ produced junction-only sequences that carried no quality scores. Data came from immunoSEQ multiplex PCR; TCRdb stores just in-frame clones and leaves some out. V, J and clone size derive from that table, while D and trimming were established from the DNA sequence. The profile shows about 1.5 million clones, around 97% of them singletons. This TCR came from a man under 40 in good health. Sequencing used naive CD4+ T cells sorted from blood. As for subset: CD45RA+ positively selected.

The CDR3, as DNA: TGTGCCAGCAGCTTGGAGGACAGCAAAAACATTCAGTACTTC. Its translation is CASSLEDSKNIQYF. V gene TRBV5-4 combines with J gene TRBJ2-4, with D tentatively TRBD1 (6 bases). Trimming left V 0 bases short and J 3 bases short, with 7 bases between. This CDR3 comprises 14 residues. Germline V gene lookup returns CDR1 SGHNT and CDR2 YYREEE (reference sequence).